These T cell receptor beta chains were read from a single sample in a study of blood T cell repertoires in COVID-19. The protocol was immunoSEQ multiplex PCR, while the TCRdb copy is restricted to in-frame clones and leaves out a portion. The sample records 150,000 to 200,000 clones, 70% to 90% being singletons. The sample consisted of PBMCs or T cells enriched from blood (not recorded which). These receptors originate from a woman aged 18-29 years who had recovered from COVID-19. The CDR3 runs from the conserved cysteine through the conserved F or W. The D gene is left open where the match is weak. The size field is filled for only some rows; it gives once, few, many or a size class.

>-|TRBV18|-|TRBJ1-1
TGTGCCAGCTCAGGAGGTCGGACTGAAGCTTTCTTT
CASSGGRTEAFF
>once|TRBV19|TRBD1|TRBJ2-7
TGTGCCAGTAGTATTAGGGACAGCCTAAACTACGAGCAGTACTTC
CASSIRDSLNYEQYF
>-|TRBV28|TRBD1|TRBJ1-4
TGTGCCAGCAGTGAAGACAGGGGAATCGTAACTAATGAAAAACTGTTTTTT
CASSEDRGIVTNEKLFF
>-|TRBV27|TRBD1|TRBJ2-7
TGTGCCAGCAGAAGGGGGCCTTCCTACGAGCAGTACTTC
CASRRGPSYEQYF
>-|TRBV7-9|TRBD2|TRBJ2-3
TGTGCCAGCAGCTACACCGGGACTACATCGTCAGATACGCAGTATTTT
CASSYTGTTSSDTQYF
>-|TRBV24-1|TRBD2|TRBJ2-1
TGTGCCACCAGTGATTCGGCGGGGGGGAGTAAGTACAATGAGCAGTTCTTC
CATSDSAGGSKYNEQFF
>-|TRBV7-9|TRBD1|TRBJ1-1
TGTGCCAGCAGCTTTACGCAGGGGGCGAACACTGAAGCTTTCTTT
CASSFTQGANTEAFF
>-|TRBV24-1|TRBD1|TRBJ2-2
TGTGCCACCAGTGACCGAACAGGGGGGCCGAACACCGGGGAGCTGTTTTTT
CATSDRTGGPNTGELFF
>-|TRBV30|TRBD1|TRBJ1-2
TGTGCCTGGAAAAAGGAGGGACAGGGAAAAAACTATGGCTACACCTTC
CAWKKEGQGKNYGYTF
>few|TRBV3-1/TRBV3-2|-|TRBJ2-5
TGTGCCAGCAGCCAAGATATGTGGGGGCCCGGAGAGACCCAGTACTTC
CASSQDMWGPGETQYF
>-|TRBV7-9|TRBD1|TRBJ1-2
TGTGCCAGCAGGGCGGGGGGACAGGGGGCCTTTGGCTATGGCTACACCTTC
CASRAGGQGAFGYGYTF
>-|TRBV1|-|TRBJ2-4
TGCACCAGCAGCCTAACGGACACCAAAAACATTCAGTACTTC
CTSSLTDTKNIQYF
>-|TRBV28|-|TRBJ1-4
TGTGCCAGCAAGAGACAGAACTCCAATGAAAAACTGTTTTTT
CASKRQNSNEKLFF
>few|TRBV11-2|TRBD2|TRBJ2-3
TGTGCCAGCAGGGTGACGGGGGGGTCCGCGCAGTATTTT
CASRVTGGSAQYF